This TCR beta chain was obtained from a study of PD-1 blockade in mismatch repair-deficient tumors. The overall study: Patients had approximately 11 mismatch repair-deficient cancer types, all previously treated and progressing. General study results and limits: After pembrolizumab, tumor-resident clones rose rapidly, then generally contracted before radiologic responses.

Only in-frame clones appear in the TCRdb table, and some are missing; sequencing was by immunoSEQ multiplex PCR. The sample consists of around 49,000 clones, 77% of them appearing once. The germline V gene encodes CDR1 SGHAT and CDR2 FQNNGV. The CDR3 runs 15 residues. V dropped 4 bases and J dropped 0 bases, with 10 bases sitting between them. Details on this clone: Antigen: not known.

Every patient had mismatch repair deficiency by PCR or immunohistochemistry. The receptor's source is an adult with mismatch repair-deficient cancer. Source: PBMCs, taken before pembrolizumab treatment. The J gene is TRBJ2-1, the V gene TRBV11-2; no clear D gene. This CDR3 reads CASSSEASSYNEQFF. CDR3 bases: TGTGCCAGCAGCTCTGAGGCTAGCTCCTACAATGAGCAGTTCTTC.